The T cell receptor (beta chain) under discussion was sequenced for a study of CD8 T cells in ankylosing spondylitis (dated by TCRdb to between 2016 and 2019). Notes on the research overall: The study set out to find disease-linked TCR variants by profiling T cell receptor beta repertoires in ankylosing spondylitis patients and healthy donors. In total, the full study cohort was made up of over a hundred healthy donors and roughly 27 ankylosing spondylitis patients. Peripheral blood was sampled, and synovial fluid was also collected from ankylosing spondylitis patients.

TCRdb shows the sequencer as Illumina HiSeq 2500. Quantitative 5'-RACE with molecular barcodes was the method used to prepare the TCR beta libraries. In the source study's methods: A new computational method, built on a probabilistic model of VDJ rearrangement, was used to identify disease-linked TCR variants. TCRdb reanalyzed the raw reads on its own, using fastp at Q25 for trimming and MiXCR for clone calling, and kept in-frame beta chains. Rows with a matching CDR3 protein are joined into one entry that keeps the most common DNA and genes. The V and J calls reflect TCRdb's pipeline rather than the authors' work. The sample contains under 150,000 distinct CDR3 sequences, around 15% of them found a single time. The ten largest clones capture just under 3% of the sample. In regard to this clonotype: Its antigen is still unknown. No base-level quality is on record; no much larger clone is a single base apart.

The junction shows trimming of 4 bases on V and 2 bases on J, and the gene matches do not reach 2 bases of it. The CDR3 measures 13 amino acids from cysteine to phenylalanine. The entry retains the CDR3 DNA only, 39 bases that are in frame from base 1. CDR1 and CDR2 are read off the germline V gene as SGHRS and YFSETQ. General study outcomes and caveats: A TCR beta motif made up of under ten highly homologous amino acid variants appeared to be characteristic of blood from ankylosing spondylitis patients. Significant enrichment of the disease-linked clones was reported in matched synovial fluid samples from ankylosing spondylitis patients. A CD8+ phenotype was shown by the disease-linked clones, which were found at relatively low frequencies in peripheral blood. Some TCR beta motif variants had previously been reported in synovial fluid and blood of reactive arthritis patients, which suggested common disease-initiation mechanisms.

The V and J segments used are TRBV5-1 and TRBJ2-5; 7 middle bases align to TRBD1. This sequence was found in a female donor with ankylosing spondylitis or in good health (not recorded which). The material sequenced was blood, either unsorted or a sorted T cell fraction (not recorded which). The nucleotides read TGCGCCAGCAGCGGGGGACAGCAAGAGACCCAGTACTTC. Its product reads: CASSGGQQETQYF.